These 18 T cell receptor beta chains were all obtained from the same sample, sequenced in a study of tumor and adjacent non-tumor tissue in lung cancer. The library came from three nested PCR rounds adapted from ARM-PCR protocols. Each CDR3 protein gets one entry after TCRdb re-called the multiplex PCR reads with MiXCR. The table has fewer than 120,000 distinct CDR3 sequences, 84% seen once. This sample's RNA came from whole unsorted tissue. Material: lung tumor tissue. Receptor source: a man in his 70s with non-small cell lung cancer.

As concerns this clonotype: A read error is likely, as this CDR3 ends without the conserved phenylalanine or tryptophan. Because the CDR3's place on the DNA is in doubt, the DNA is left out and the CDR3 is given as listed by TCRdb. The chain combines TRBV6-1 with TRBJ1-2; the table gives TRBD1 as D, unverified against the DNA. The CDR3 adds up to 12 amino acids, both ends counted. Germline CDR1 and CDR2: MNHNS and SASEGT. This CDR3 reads CASGEMDRDKTV.

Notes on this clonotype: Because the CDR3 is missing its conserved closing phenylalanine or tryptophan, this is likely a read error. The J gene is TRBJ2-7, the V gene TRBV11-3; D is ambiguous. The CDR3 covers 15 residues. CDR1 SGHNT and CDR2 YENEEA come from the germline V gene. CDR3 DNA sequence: TGTCCCAGCAGCCCAATGAGAGTTTCCGTGTACGAGCAGTACTTA. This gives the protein CPSSPMRVSVYEQYL.

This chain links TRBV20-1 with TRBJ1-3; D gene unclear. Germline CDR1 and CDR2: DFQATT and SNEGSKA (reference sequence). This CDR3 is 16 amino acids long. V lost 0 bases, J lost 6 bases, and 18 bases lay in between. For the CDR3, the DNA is TGCAGTGCTAGAGATCGGATATCAGGAGAGAAAAACACCATATATTTT. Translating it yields CSARDRISGEKNTIYF.

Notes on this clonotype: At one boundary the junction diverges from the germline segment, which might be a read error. The CDR3 nucleotides read TGCAGTACTAGAACTAGCGGGGGTCCTAGTACAGATACGCAGTATTTT. Protein: CSTRTSGGPSTDTQYF. V gene TRBV20-1 combines with J gene TRBJ2-3; 11 nucleotides line up with TRBD2. The germline V gene has CDR1 DFQATT and CDR2 SNEGSKA (reference sequence). There are 16 residues in the CDR3.

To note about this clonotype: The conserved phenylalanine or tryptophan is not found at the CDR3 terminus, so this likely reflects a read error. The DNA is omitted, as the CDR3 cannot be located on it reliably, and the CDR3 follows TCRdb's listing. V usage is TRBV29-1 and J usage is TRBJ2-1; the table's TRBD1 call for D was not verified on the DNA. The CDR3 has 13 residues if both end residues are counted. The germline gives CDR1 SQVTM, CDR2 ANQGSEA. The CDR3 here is CSVAYRLEGEEFL.

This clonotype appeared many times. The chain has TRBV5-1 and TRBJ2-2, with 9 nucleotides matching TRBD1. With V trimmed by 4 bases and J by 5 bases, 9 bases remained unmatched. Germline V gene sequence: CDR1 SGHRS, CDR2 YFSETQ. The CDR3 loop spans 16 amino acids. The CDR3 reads CASSPGTGILTGELFF. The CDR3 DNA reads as TGCGCCAGCAGCCCCGGGACAGGGATCTTGACCGGGGAGCTGTTTTTT.

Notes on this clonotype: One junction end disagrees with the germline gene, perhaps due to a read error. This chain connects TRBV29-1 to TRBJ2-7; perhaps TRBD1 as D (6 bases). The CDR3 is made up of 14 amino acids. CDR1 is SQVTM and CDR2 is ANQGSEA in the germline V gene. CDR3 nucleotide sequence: TGCAGCGTTGTCCGGACTGGTCTGAGGGACAAGCAGTGTTTC. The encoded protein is CSVVRTGLRDKQCF.

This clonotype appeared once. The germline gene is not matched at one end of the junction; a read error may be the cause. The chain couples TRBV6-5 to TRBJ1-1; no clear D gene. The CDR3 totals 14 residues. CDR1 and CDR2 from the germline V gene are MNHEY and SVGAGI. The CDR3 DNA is TGTGCCAGCAGCTGGATAGGGTTGTACACTGAGGCTTTCTTT. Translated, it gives CASSWIGLYTEAFF.

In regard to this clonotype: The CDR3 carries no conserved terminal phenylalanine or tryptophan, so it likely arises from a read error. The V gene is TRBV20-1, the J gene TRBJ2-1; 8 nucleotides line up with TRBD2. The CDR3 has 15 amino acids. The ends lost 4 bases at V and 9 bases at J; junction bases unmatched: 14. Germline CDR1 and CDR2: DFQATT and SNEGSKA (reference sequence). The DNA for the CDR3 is TGCAGTGCTAAACCTAGCGGGTGGATCGTAGTTGAGCAGTTCTTG. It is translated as CSAKPSGWIVVEQFL.

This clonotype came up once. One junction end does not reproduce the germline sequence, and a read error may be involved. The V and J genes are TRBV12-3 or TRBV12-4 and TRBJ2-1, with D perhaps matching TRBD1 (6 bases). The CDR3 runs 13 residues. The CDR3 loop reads CAISFGRGSEQFF. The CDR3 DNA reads TGTGCCATCAGTTTCGGTAGGGGGAGTGAGCAGTTCTTC.

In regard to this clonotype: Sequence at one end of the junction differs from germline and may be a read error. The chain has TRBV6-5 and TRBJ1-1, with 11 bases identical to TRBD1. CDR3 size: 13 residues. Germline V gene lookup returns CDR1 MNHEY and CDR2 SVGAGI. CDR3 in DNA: TGCGCCAACAGCTCCAGGACAGGGGGCAAAACTTTCTTT. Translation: CANSSRTGGKTFF.

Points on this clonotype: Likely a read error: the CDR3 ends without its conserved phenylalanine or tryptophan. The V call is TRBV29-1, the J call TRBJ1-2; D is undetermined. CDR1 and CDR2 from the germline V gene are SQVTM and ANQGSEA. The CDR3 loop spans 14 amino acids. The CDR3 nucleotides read TGTAGAGCCGAGAGAGGGAAGGCTAACTATGGCTACACCATC. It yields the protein CRAERGKANYGYTI.

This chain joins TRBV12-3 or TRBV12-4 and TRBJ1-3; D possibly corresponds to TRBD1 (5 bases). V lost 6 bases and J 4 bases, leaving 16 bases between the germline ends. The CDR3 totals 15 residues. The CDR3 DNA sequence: TGTGCCAGCAGCGCGGTCAGGGTCGGGGGAAACACCATATATTTT. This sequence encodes CASSAVRVGGNTIYF.

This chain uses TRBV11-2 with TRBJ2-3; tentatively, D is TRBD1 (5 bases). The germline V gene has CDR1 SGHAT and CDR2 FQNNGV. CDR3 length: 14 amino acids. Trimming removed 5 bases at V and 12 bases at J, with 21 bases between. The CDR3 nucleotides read TGTGCCAGCAGCCTAACTCCAGGGTCAAATATACAGTATTTT. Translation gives CASSLTPGSNIQYF.

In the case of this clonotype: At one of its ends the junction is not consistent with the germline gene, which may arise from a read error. CDR3 nucleotide sequence: TGTGTCAGCAGTTCGGGACAGGGGGACGAGCAGAACTTC. Its protein is CVSSSGQGDEQNF. The rearrangement joins TRBV6-6 to TRBJ2-7; 11 bases line up with TRBD1. CDR1 is MNHNY, CDR2 SVGAGI, per germline (reference sequence). The CDR3 length is 13 residues.

The CDR3 nucleotides are TGTGCCTGTAGCTTGGTCAGAGGAGGAAAACTGTTTTTT. Protein sequence: CACSLVRGGKLFF. This rearrangement joins TRBV11-2 to TRBJ1-4; D remains unclear. There are 13 residues in the CDR3. The ends were cut back, 11 bases at V and 10 bases at J, with 20 bases in the middle. Looked up from germline, CDR1 is SGHAT and CDR2 is FQNNGV.

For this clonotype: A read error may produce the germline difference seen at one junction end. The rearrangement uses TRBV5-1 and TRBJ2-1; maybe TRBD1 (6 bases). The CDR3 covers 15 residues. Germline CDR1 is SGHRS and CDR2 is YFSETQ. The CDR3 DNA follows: TGCGCCATCAGCCCGGATGCTGGGGGCTACAATGAGCAGCTCTTC. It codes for CAISPDAGGYNEQLF.

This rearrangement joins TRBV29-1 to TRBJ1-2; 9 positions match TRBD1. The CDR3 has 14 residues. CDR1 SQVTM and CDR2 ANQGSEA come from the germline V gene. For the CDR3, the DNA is TGCAGTCCAAAACCTCCGGGACAGGGTTCAGGCTACACCTTC. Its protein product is CSPKPPGQGSGYTF.